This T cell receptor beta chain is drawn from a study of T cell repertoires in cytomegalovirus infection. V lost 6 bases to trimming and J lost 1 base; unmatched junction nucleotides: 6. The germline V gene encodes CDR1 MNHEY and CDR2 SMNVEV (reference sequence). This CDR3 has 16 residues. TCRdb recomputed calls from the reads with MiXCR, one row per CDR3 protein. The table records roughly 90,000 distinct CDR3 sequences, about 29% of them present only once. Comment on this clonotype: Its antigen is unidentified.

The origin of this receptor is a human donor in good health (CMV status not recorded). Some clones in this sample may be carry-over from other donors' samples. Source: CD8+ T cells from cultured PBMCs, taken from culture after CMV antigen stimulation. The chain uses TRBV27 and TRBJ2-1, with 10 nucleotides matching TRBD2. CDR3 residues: CASRTSAGGSYNEQFF. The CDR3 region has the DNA TGTGCCAGCAGGACCTCAGCGGGGGGGTCCTACAATGAGCAGTTCTTC.